A single sample gave rise to the 23 T cell receptor beta chains below, sequenced in a study of T cell responses to AZD1222 COVID-19 vaccine. TCRdb keeps only in-frame clones here, not all; method: immunoSEQ multiplex PCR. This table holds about 99,000 clones, nearly 90% found once. Sample: peripheral blood, taken on day 0 of AZD1222 vaccination. The receptors originated from an adult in good health.

The rearrangement links TRBV18 to TRBJ1-5; possible D gene TRBD1, 6 bases. The CDR3 extends over 13 amino acids. V was trimmed by 6 bases and J by 7 bases, leaving 13 bases between them. The germline V gene encodes CDR1 KGHSH and CDR2 LQKENI. The CDR3 DNA reads as TGTGCCAGCTCGTCGGACAGAGGGCAGCCCCAGCATTTT. As protein: CASSSDRGQPQHF.

Details on this clone: The germline gene is not matched at one end of the junction; a read error may be the cause. The V call is TRBV5-1, the J call TRBJ2-5; D unresolved. The CDR3 loop spans 13 amino acids. From germline, CDR1 is SGHRS and CDR2 YFSETQ. This CDR3 reads CASSPFPEETQYF. The CDR3 nucleotides are TGTGCCAGCAGCCCTTTCCCGGAAGAGACCCAGTACTTC.

The rearrangement links TRBV5-1 to TRBJ1-6; perhaps TRBD1 as D (5 bases). Trimming took off 0 bases at V and 5 bases at J, with 15 bases between the two ends. In germline, CDR1 is SGHRS, CDR2 YFSETQ. CDR3 size: 17 residues. The CDR3 DNA follows: TGCGCCAGCAGCTTGGGGGGATCAGGGTCGGATAATTCACCCCTCCACTTT. Translated, it gives CASSLGGSGSDNSPLHF.

The chain recombines TRBV11-1 with TRBJ1-1; D remains unclear. CDR3 size: 13 residues. V shed 3 bases and J shed 4 bases, with 9 bases lying between them. From germline, CDR1 is SGHAT and CDR2 FQDESV (reference sequence). This CDR3 reads CASSFSRFTEAFF. CDR3 nucleotides: TGTGCCAGCAGCTTCTCTCGGTTCACTGAAGCTTTCTTT.

This chain links TRBV7-3 with TRBJ1-2, with D tentatively TRBD1 (5 bases). Trimming shortened V by 4 bases and J by 2 bases, and 17 bases separated the two germline ends. This CDR3 contains 16 residues. Looked up from germline, CDR1 is SGHTA and CDR2 is FQGTGA. CDR3 sequence: CASSSQGLRGNYGYTF. The CDR3 DNA follows: TGTGCCAGCAGCTCCCAGGGTCTCCGGGGGAACTATGGCTACACCTTC.

The chain employs TRBV7-9 and TRBJ2-2, with D unclear. Germline V gives CDR1 SEHNR, CDR2 FQNEAQ (reference sequence). There are 14 residues in the CDR3. The V and J ends lost 0 bases and 7 bases respectively, with 9 bases between them. The CDR3: CASSLAPAVGELFF. CDR3 DNA sequence: TGTGCCAGCAGCTTAGCCCCGGCGGTCGGGGAGCTGTTTTTT.

The rearrangement links TRBV5-1 to TRBJ2-5, with 9 bases fitting TRBD1. Losses at the gene ends were 4 bases for V and 7 bases for J; bases not matched to a gene: 17. Germline CDR1 SGHRS, CDR2 YFSETQ. The CDR3 extends over 17 amino acids. This chain's CDR3 is CASSQRTGTGNSGTQYF. The CDR3 nucleotides read TGCGCCAGCAGCCAACGCACCGGGACAGGGAATTCGGGGACCCAGTACTTC. The full variable domain, rest sourced from reference TRBV5-1 and TRBJ2-5, is KAGVTQTPRYLIKTRGQQVTLSCSPISGHRSVSWYQQTPGQGLQFLFEYFSETQRNKGNFPGRFSGRQFSNSRSEMNVSTLELGDSALYLCASSQRTGTGNSGTQYFGPGTRLLVL.

V gene TRBV6-2 or TRBV6-3 combines with J gene TRBJ2-7; no clear D. V gave up 6 bases and J gave up 2 bases, with 11 bases separating them. CDR1 is MNHEY, CDR2 SVGEGT, per germline. The length of the CDR3 is 13 residues. The CDR3 region is CASSSPGTYEQYF. As DNA, the CDR3 is TGTGCCAGCAGCTCGCCAGGCACCTACGAGCAGTACTTC.

This clone has only a few counts. This chain joins TRBV25-1 and TRBJ2-7; 8 bases fit TRBD2. Germline assignment: CDR1 MGHDK and CDR2 SYGVNS. The CDR3 has 14 amino acids. The junction had 5 bases not matched to a gene; V was cut back by 4 bases and J by 3 bases. CDR3 sequence (DNA): TGTGCCAGCAGTGTTAGCGGGGCCCTCTACGAGCAGTACTTC. This gives the protein CASSVSGALYEQYF.

The chain carries TRBV5-4 and TRBJ2-5; D possibly corresponds to TRBD2 (6 bases). CDR3 length equals 15 residues. The ends were cut back, 4 bases at V and 0 bases at J, with 13 bases in the middle. The germline gives CDR1 SGHNT, CDR2 YYREEE (reference sequence). The CDR3: CASSRRGGDQETQYF. In nucleotides, the CDR3 is TGTGCCAGCAGCCGTCGTGGCGGGGACCAAGAGACCCAGTACTTC.

This sequence joins TRBV5-6 and TRBJ2-1; 7 bases agree with TRBD1. After removal of 1 base from V and 0 bases from J, the junction contained 10 bases not matched to a gene. CDR3 length: 18 residues. The V gene's germline CDR1 is SGHDT and CDR2 YYEEEE. CDR3 nucleotides: TGTGCCAGCAGCTTGAGGCAGGGGGTGGCTAACTCCTACAATGAGCAGTTCTTC. The encoded protein is CASSLRQGVANSYNEQFF.

This clone was seen a single time. The chain employs TRBV4-2 and TRBJ1-1; 8 bases match TRBD1. V lost 1 base and J lost 2; bases outside the gene matches: 9. The germline CDR1 and CDR2 sequences are LGHNA and YNFKEQ. CDR3 length equals 17 residues. The CDR3 nucleotides are TGTGCCAGCAGCCAAGGCTCCGGAGGACAGGGCAACACTGAAGCTTTCTTT. As protein: CASSQGSGGQGNTEAFF.

The gene calls are TRBV27 and TRBJ1-5; D is uncertain. V gave up 5 bases and J gave up 1 base, with 6 bases separating them. There are 13 residues in the CDR3. Germline loops: CDR1 MNHEY, CDR2 SMNVEV (reference sequence). DNA for the CDR3: TGTGCCAGCAGTCTCTCAAGCAATCAGCCCCAGCATTTT. Translated: CASSLSSNQPQHF.

The chain carries TRBV24-1 and TRBJ2-1; tentatively, D is TRBD1 (5 bases). CDR3 length equals 14 residues. The ends were cut back, 3 bases at V and 2 bases at J, with 7 bases in the middle. The germline gives CDR1 KGHDR, CDR2 SFDVKD. The CDR3 DNA sequence: TGTGCCACCAGTGATACGACAGCCTACAATGAGCAGTTCTTC. It is translated as CATSDTTAYNEQFF.

This sequence joins TRBV19 and TRBJ2-1; D assignment may be TRBD1 or TRBD2 (6 bases each). V lost 1 base and J 0 bases, leaving 10 bases between the germline ends. Germline V gives CDR1 LNHDA, CDR2 SQIVND (reference sequence). The CDR3 has 16 amino acids. CDR3 sequence: CASSIGGGFSYNEQFF. The CDR3 nucleotides read TGTGCCAGTAGTATAGGAGGGGGGTTCTCCTACAATGAGCAGTTCTTC.

This chain connects TRBV7-9 to TRBJ2-5; 9 nucleotides line up with TRBD2. Germline loops: CDR1 SEHNR, CDR2 FQNEAQ (reference sequence). The CDR3 is made up of 16 amino acids. Trimming removed 3 bases from V and 1 base from J; junction bases left unmatched: 6. CDR3 DNA sequence: TGTGCCAGCAGCTTCGGACTAGCGAAGATCCAAGAGACCCAGTACTTC. Translation gives CASSFGLAKIQETQYF.

This clone came up a few times. J is TRBJ1-2 and V is TRBV16, with 7 bases fitting TRBD1. The CDR3 covers 15 residues. V shed 2 bases, J shed 4 bases, and the junction held 7 bases outside the gene matches. Germline V gene data show CDR1 as KGHSY and CDR2 as FQNENV. The CDR3 DNA reads as TGTGCCAGCAGCCAAAACCCGCAGGGGGGCTATGGCTACACCTTC. Residues: CASSQNPQGGYGYTF. The whole variable domain, filled in from reference TRBV16 and TRBJ1-2, reads GEEVAQTPKHLVRGEGQKAKLYCAPIKGHSYVFWYQQVLKNEFKFLISFQNENVFDETGMPKERFSAKCLPNSPCSLEIQATKLEDSAVYFCASSQNPQGGYGYTFGSGTRLTVV.

Only one count was recorded for this clone. The J gene is TRBJ1-2, the V gene TRBV9, with a tentative D call TRBD1 (6 bases). The CDR3 consists of 16 residues. The germline V and J ends were trimmed by 7 bases and 4 bases, with 23 bases remaining between them. CDR1 and CDR2 from the germline V gene are SGDLS and YYNGEE. The DNA of the CDR3 is TGTGCCAGCTTTTCCTCTAACAGGGACGGTAGCTATGGCTACACCTTC. Its protein product is CASFSSNRDGSYGYTF.

The chain links TRBV7-8 to TRBJ2-5; TRBD1 matches at 8 bases. V lost 4 bases and J lost 1; bases outside the gene matches: 5. CDR1 is SGHVS, CDR2 FQNEAQ, per germline. The CDR3 is 15 amino acids. CDR3: CASSSPDRGQETQYF. CDR3 bases: TGTGCCAGCAGCTCCCCTGACAGGGGCCAAGAGACCCAGTACTTC.

This sequence joins TRBV7-6 and TRBJ2-2; perhaps TRBD2 as D (6 bases). The V end lost 5 bases, the J end lost 3 bases, and 16 bases lay between the germline ends. This CDR3 spans 16 amino acids. The germline gives CDR1 SGHVS, CDR2 FNYEAQ. CDR3 DNA sequence: TGTGCCAGCAGCCCCCAGGGCGGGACGGACACCGGGGAGCTGTTTTTT. This sequence encodes CASSPQGGTDTGELFF. Complete variable domain (other parts from reference TRBV7-6 and TRBJ2-2): GAGVSQSPRYKVTKRGQDVALRCDPISGHVSLYWYRQALGQGPEFLTYFNYEAQQDKSGLPNDRFSAERPEGSISTLTIQRTEQRDSAMYRCASSPQGGTDTGELFFGEGSRLTVL.

The chain couples TRBV9 to TRBJ1-4, with no clear D. Germline V gene lookup returns CDR1 SGDLS and CDR2 YYNGEE. CDR3 length equals 20 residues. V lost 0 bases and J lost 3, with 24 bases in between. The DNA of the CDR3 is TGTGCCAGCAGCGTAGAGACCCCAGCGTGGGGTGTGACTTCTAATGAAAAACTGTTTTTT. Protein: CASSVETPAWGVTSNEKLFF.

This chain connects TRBV7-8 to TRBJ2-7; no clear D. The germline CDR1 and CDR2 sequences are SGHVS and FQNEAQ. The CDR3 is 13 residues long. Trimming removed 0 bases from V and 5 bases from J, with 8 bases in between. The CDR3: CASSLAAKDEQYF. CDR3 DNA sequence: TGTGCCAGCAGCTTAGCCGCCAAAGACGAGCAGTACTTC.

This clone is medium-sized. The rearrangement joins TRBV3-1 (or the pseudogene TRBV3-2) to TRBJ2-7; maybe TRBD1 (5 bases). Trimming took off 0 bases at V and 4 bases at J, with 22 bases between the two ends. Germline V gene data show CDR1 as LGHDT and CDR2 as YNNKEL (reference sequence). This CDR3 has 18 residues. DNA of the CDR3: TGTGCCAGCAGCCAAGATGGGCTAGGTACAGGTGTTAGGTACGAGCAGTACTTC. It is translated as CASSQDGLGTGVRYEQYF.